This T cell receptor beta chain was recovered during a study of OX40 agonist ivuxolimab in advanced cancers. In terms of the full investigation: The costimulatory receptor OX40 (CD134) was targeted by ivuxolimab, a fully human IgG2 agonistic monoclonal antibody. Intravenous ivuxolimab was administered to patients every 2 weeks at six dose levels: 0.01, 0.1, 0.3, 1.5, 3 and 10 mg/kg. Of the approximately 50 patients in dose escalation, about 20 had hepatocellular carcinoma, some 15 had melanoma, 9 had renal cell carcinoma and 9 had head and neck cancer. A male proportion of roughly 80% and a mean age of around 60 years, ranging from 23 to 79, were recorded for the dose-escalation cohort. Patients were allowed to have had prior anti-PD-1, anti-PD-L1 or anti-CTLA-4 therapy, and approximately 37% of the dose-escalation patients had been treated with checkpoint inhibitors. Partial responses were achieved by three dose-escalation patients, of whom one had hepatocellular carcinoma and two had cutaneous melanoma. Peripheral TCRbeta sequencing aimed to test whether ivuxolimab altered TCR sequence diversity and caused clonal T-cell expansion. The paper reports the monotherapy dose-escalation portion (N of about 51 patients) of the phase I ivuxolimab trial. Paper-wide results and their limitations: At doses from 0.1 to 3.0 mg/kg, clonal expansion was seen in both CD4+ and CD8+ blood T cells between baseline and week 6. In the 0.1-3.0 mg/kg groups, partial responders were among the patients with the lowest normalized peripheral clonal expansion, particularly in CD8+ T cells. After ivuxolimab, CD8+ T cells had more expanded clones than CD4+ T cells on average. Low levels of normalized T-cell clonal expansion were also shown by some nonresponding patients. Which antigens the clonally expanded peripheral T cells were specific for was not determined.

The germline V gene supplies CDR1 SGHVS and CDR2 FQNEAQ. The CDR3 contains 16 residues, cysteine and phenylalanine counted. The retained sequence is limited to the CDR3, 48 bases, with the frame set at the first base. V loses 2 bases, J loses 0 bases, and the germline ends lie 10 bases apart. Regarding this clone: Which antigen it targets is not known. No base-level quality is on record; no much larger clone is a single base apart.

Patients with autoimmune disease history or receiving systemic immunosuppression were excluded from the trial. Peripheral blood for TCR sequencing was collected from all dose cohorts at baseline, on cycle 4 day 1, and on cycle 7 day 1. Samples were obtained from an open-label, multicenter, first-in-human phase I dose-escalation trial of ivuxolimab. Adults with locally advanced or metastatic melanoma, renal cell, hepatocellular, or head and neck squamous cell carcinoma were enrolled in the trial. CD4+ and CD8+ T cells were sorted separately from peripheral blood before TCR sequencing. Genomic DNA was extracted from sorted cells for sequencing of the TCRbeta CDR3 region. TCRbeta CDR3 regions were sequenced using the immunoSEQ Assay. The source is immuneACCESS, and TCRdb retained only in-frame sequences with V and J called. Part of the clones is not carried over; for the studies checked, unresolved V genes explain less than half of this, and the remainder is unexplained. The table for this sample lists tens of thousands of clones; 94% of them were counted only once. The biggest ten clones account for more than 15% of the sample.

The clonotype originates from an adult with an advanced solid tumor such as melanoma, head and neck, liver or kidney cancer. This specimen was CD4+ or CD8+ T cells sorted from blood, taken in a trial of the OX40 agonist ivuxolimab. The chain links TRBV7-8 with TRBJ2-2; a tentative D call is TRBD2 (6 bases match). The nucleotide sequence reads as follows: TGTGCCAGCAGCTTAAGGAGGGGTACGAACACCGGGGAGCTGTTTTTT. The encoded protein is CASSLRRGTNTGELFF.